Following are 9 T cell receptor beta chains from one sample sequenced in a study of T cell changes during pregnancy in multiple sclerosis. Sequenced by immunoSEQ multiplex PCR; TCRdb stores in-frame clones only, minus some. The sample includes some 36,000 clones, roughly 93% of them seen just once. The sequenced sample was peripheral blood, obtained in the second trimester of pregnancy. The receptors were gathered from a female donor in good health, enrolled as a control in a pregnancy study.

This rearrangement joins TRBV27 to TRBJ1-1, with D unclear. CDR1 MNHEY and CDR2 SMNVEV come from the germline V gene (reference sequence). The CDR3 consists of 13 residues. The ends were cut back, 5 bases at V and 3 bases at J, with 10 bases in the middle. The CDR3 nucleotides read TGTGCCAGCAGTCTCGGTCGGGACACTGAAGCTTTCTTT. Its protein is CASSLGRDTEAFF.

The CDR3 DNA sequence: TGTGCCAGCAGTTACAACTTTTACGAGCAGTACTTC. Amino acids: CASSYNFYEQYF. V and J are TRBV6-6 and TRBJ2-7, with unresolved D. The CDR3 totals 12 residues. Germline CDR1 and CDR2: MNHNY and SVGAGI (reference sequence). Trimming shortened V by 2 bases and J by 4 bases, and 6 bases separated the two germline ends.

The V call is TRBV15, the J call TRBJ1-5; 7 nucleotides match TRBD1. The CDR3 has 15 amino acids. Germline values: CDR1 LNHNV, CDR2 YYDKDF (reference sequence). The V and J ends lost 1 base and 3 bases, in that order; junction bases with no gene match: 3. The DNA for the CDR3 is TGTGCCACCAGCAGAGGGAGGGGGCTCAATCAGCCCCAGCATTTT. As protein: CATSRGRGLNQPQHF. Combining the CDR3 with reference TRBV15 and TRBJ1-5 gives the whole variable domain DAMVIQNPRYQVTQFGKPVTLSCSQTLNHNVMYWYQQKSSQAPKLLFHYYDKDFNNEADTPDNFQSRRPNTSFCFLDIRSPGLGDTAMYLCATSRGRGLNQPQHFGDGTRLSIL.

V gene TRBV28 combines with J gene TRBJ2-1, with D possibly being TRBD1 (6 bases). Trimming stripped 7 bases from V and 4 bases from J, with 20 bases between. There are 16 residues in the CDR3. Per germline, CDR1 MDHEN and CDR2 SYDVKM. The CDR3 loop is CASIQAGTIVYNEQFF. CDR3 nucleotides: TGTGCCAGCATTCAAGCCGGGACAATCGTTTACAATGAGCAGTTCTTC.

The V gene is TRBV5-1, the J gene TRBJ1-5; 7 nucleotides align to TRBD1. CDR1 SGHRS and CDR2 YFSETQ come from the germline V gene. This CDR3 is 15 amino acids long. J was trimmed by 6 bases and V by 0 bases; bases with no gene match: 6. This CDR3 reads CASSLAGAGGQPQHF. The CDR3 DNA reads as TGCGCCAGCAGCTTGGCCGGGGCAGGGGGTCAGCCCCAGCATTTT. Based on the CDR3 plus reference TRBV5-1 and TRBJ1-5, the full variable domain is KAGVTQTPRYLIKTRGQQVTLSCSPISGHRSVSWYQQTPGQGLQFLFEYFSETQRNKGNFPGRFSGRQFSNSRSEMNVSTLELGDSALYLCASSLAGAGGQPQHFGDGTRLSIL.

The gene calls are TRBV2 and TRBJ1-2; 8 bases fit TRBD1. This CDR3 comprises 14 residues. V was clipped by 8 bases and J by 4 bases; unmatched bases: 9. The germline V gene encodes CDR1 SNHLY and CDR2 FYNNEI. The CDR3 nucleotides read TGTGCCAGCCAGTTTCAGGGGGCTATCTATGGCTACACCTTC. Its protein is CASQFQGAIYGYTF.

The chain is built from TRBV11-2 and TRBJ2-4; 10 bases align to TRBD1. Germline assignment: CDR1 SGHAT and CDR2 FQNNGV. V lost 5 bases, J lost 8 bases, and 9 bases stayed unmatched. The CDR3 has 15 amino acids. CDR3 DNA sequence: TGTGCCAGCAGCCCGACAGGGGGCTGGCAGGACATTCAGTACTTC. This codes for CASSPTGGWQDIQYF.

The CDR3: CASSPGREMNEQFF. CDR3 in DNA: TGTGCCAGCAGCCCGGGGAGGGAGATGAATGAGCAGTTCTTC. V and J are TRBV9 and TRBJ2-1, with 7 bases matching TRBD2. Germline assignment: CDR1 SGDLS and CDR2 YYNGEE. The CDR3 sequence is 14 residues long. The V segment lost 4 bases and the J segment 7 bases; nucleotides outside the gene matches: 8.

This chain links TRBV9 with TRBJ2-3; 8 nucleotides agree with TRBD2. The V and J ends lost 0 bases and 9 bases, in that order; junction bases with no gene match: 9. CDR3 size: 15 residues. Germline assignment: CDR1 SGDLS and CDR2 YYNGEE. The CDR3 loop reads CASSVGSGSVRTQYF. CDR3 coding DNA: TGTGCCAGCAGCGTAGGAAGCGGGAGCGTCAGAACGCAGTATTTT. The variable domain in full, completed from reference TRBV9 and TRBJ2-3, reads DSGVTQTPKHLITATGQRVTLRCSPRSGDLSVYWYQQSLDQGLQFLIQYYNGEERAKGNILERFSAQQFPDLHSELNLSSLELGDSALYFCASSVGSGSVRTQYFGPGTRLTVL.